This TCR beta chain was recovered during a study of regulatory T cells in long-lasting Graves disease. Across the study: Positive TSH receptor antibodies alongside over 5 years of antithyroid drugs were what marked Graves' disease as persistent.

Time point reported: persistent/refractory GD, antithyroid drugs over 5 years with positive TRAb. PBMCs provided the RNA from which the TCR library was made. V was trimmed by 0 bases and J by 5 bases, leaving 13 bases between them. The CDR3 consists of 15 residues. Germline V gene lookup returns CDR1 SNHLY and CDR2 FYNNEI. The TCR beta library used iRepertoire HTBI primers with Arm-PCR amplification of CDR3. MiXCR was run by TCRdb on the multiplex PCR reads, yielding one entry per CDR3 protein. The table lists about 660,000 distinct CDR3 sequences, 25% to 35% of them singletons. Findings and limits, study-wide: Analyses excluded thyroid tissue, covering peripheral blood alone. New patients shared fewer public clonotypes (roughly 910) than persistent patients did (fewer than 3,000). Limited samples may have lowered accuracy.

Comments on this clonotype: Its antigen is currently unknown.

The J gene is TRBJ2-5, the V gene TRBV2, with D possibly being TRBD1 (6 bases). This TCR was sampled from a female donor with Graves disease. The sample in question was peripheral blood mononuclear cells (PBMCs), obtained when the disease was refractory, from a patient treated with antithyroid drugs. The CDR3 coding sequence is TGTGCCAGCAGTGAAGCGCCAGGGGCTAAGGAGACCCAGTACTTC. The encoded protein is CASSEAPGAKETQYF.